This paragraph covers one TCR beta chain sequence. TCRdb passed the 5' RACE reads through MiXCR, listing each CDR3 protein once. The sample comprises around 250,000 distinct CDR3 sequences, 6.5% of which are singletons, and 13% to 15% rests with the top ten. The sample is drawn from a study of identical twins. The CDR3 spans 13 residues. Trimming cost V 5 bases and J 6 bases, with 12 bases left between them. Germline V lookup: CDR1 SGDLS, CDR2 YYNGEE. This sample also appeared in a second study, on T cells expressing NK-cell markers.

The J gene is TRBJ2-1, the V gene TRBV9; D is possibly TRBD2 (5 bases). This clonotype originated in a woman between 18 and 29 years old in good health. Input material: CD8+ T cells sorted from blood. For the CDR3, the DNA is TGTGCCAGCAGTCTTACTAGTGGCAATGAGCAGTTCTTC. It yields the protein CASSLTSGNEQFF.